This T cell receptor (beta chain) comes out of a study of blood T cell repertoires in COVID-19. Study at large: Sites across the United States, Italy and Spain contributed samples from acute and convalescent COVID-19. T cells, B-cell-depleted T cells, or PBMCs supplied cDNA or gDNA.

How the authors handled the data: By means of reference gene primer amplification, nucleated cell counts were estimated. TCRdb keeps only in-frame clones here, not all; method: immunoSEQ multiplex PCR. V and J calls and clone size are as listed in that table; D and trimming were resolved from the DNA. This repertoire shows nearly 45,000 clones, roughly 80% found once; its top ten account for 15% to 20%. The CDR3 covers 19 residues. V shed 8 bases and J 5 bases; nucleotides not matched to a gene: 21. Looked up from germline, CDR1 is MGHRA and CDR2 is YSYEKL. The sequencing sample was made of peripheral blood. The J gene is TRBJ1-2, the V gene TRBV4-1; 12 bases are a match to TRBD1. The receptor comes from a man in his sixties or seventies with acute or convalescent COVID-19. The CDR3 loop reads CASRLALGTGGPSKYGYTF. CDR3 sequence (DNA): TGCGCCAGCCGCCTAGCCTTGGGGACAGGGGGCCCCTCAAAATATGGCTACACCTTC.